This paragraph covers one T cell receptor beta chain sequence. Its antigen remains unidentified. The data are from a study of OX40 agonist ivuxolimab in advanced cancers. Sequencing used immunoSEQ multiplex PCR; TCRdb keeps in-frame clones, though not all of them. The table has 70,000 or so clones, 84% seen once. Study observations and caveats: On average, CD8+ T cells showed a greater number of expanded clones than CD4+. Both blood CD4+ and CD8+ T cells showed clonal growth by week 6 at 0.1 to 3.0 mg/kg.

The germline V and J ends were trimmed by 0 bases and 0 bases, with 18 bases remaining between them. The CDR3 has 18 residues. Germline V CDR1 and CDR2: SEHNR, FQNEAQ (reference sequence). The V call is TRBV7-9, the J call TRBJ2-7; possibly TRBD1 for D (6 bases). The material was CD4+ or CD8+ T cells sorted from blood, obtained in a trial of the OX40 agonist ivuxolimab. The sequence was collected from an adult with an advanced solid tumor such as melanoma, head and neck, liver or kidney cancer. DNA for the CDR3: TGTGCCAGCAGCTTAGCCAGCACAGGGACCCAGAGCTCCTACGAGCAGTACTTC. Its protein product is CASSLASTGTQSSYEQYF.